This T cell receptor beta chain was profiled in a study of shared clonotypes between healthy human individuals. The ends were cut back, 5 bases at V and 4 bases at J, with 11 bases in the middle. The CDR3 extends over 13 amino acids. CDR1 and CDR2 (germline): SGHVS, FNYEAQ. Concerning this clone itself: Its antigen is unknown.

A CD45RA-negative memory subset and a CD45RA+ naive subset were separated from the CD4+ cells. Clones were read by immunoSEQ multiplex PCR, and TCRdb kept only the in-frame ones, dropping some. The sample includes millions of clones, 85% to 95% of them seen just once. Overall study findings and caveats: Across a handful of donors, naive CD4 shared approximately 4.5%, naive CD8 3% to 3.5%, memory CD4 2.3%, memory CD8 0.4%. Memory subsets generally showed smaller estimated richness than naive subsets did.

The TCR comes from a man between 18 and 29 years old in good health. Specimen: naive CD4+ T cells sorted from blood. Subset reported: CD45RA+ positively selected. The V and J genes are TRBV7-6 and TRBJ1-1, with D perhaps matching TRBD1 (6 bases). CDR3 DNA sequence: TGTGCCAGCAGCCAACAGGGAGTCACTGAAGCTTTCTTT. Its protein is CASSQQGVTEAFF.